The next 32 T cell receptor beta chains were all read from a single sample in a study of blood T cell repertoires in COVID-19. Measured with immunoSEQ multiplex PCR; TCRdb has only the in-frame clones, and not every one. The sample shows 300,000 to 350,000 clones, approximately 88% of them seen only once. The sequencing sample was made of peripheral blood. These TCRs come from a woman aged 25 to 39 with COVID-19, enrolled during active disease.

V is TRBV12-3 or TRBV12-4 and J is TRBJ2-7; TRBD1 is a possible D gene (5 bases). Trimming left V 1 base short and J 4 bases short, with 8 bases between. This CDR3 is 13 amino acids long. The CDR3 here is CASSLGQIYEQYF. CDR3 nucleotide sequence: TGTGCCAGCAGTTTAGGACAGATTTACGAGCAGTACTTC.

This chain joins TRBV5-1 and TRBJ2-5; 9 nucleotides align to TRBD2. The V and J ends lost 6 bases and 5 bases, in that order; junction bases with no gene match: 11. The CDR3 spans 15 residues. Per the germline V gene, CDR1 is SGHRS and CDR2 is YFSETQ. The CDR3 DNA sequence: TGCGCCAGCATAAAGGAGACTAGCGGCTTGGAGACCCAGTACTTC. Encoded protein: CASIKETSGLETQYF.

Points on this clone: The sample holds other DNA sequences that translate to the same CDR3. The V gene is TRBV6-5, the J gene TRBJ1-2; 7 bases match TRBD1. V was clipped by 5 bases and J by 4 bases; unmatched bases: 10. Germline V CDR1 and CDR2: MNHEY, SVGAGI. The CDR3 sequence is 15 residues long. CDR3 nucleotide sequence: TGTGCCAGCAGTAACAGGGGAGGCAGGGGCTATGGCTACACCTTC. Its protein product is CASSNRGGRGYGYTF.

This clone appeared once. This rearrangement joins TRBV3-1 (or the pseudogene TRBV3-2) to TRBJ1-5; tentatively, D is TRBD1 (6 bases). There are 13 residues in the CDR3. The germline V gene encodes CDR1 LGHDT and CDR2 YNNKEL (reference sequence). Trimming cost V 6 bases and J 10 bases, with 16 bases left between them. The CDR3 region is CASSPQGLGPQHF. Here the CDR3 DNA reads TGTGCCAGCAGTCCACAGGGTTTGGGCCCCCAGCATTTT.

This chain joins TRBV5-8 and TRBJ2-4, with 13 positions matching TRBD2. This CDR3 comprises 18 residues. After removal of 3 bases from V and 0 bases from J, the junction contained 6 bases not matched to a gene. Germline loops: CDR1 SGHTS, CDR2 YDEGEE. CDR3 region: CASSYGLAGVLAKNIQYF. Here the CDR3 DNA reads TGTGCCAGCAGCTACGGACTAGCGGGGGTGTTAGCCAAAAACATTCAGTACTTC.

The J gene is TRBJ1-1, the V gene TRBV18, with TRBD1 matching over 7 bases. The trim removed 3 bases at V and 4 bases at J, leaving 5 bases unmatched. From germline, CDR1 is KGHSH and CDR2 LQKENI. The CDR3 sequence is 14 residues long. CDR3 DNA: TGTGCCAGCTCACCGACAGGGATGAGCACTGAAGCTTTCTTT. Its protein is CASSPTGMSTEAFF.

The V and J genes are TRBV28 and TRBJ2-1; possibly TRBD2 for D (7 bases). Per the germline V gene, CDR1 is MDHEN and CDR2 is SYDVKM. This CDR3 has 14 amino acids. Trimming stripped 8 bases from V and 7 bases from J, with 18 bases between. CDR3 bases: TGTGCCAGCGGATGGAGGGGGGGCTATAATGAGCAGTTCTTC. Protein sequence: CASGWRGGYNEQFF. The full variable domain, its missing parts supplied by reference TRBV28 and TRBJ2-1, is DVKVTQSSRYLVKRTGEKVFLECVQDMDHENMFWYRQDPGLGLRLIYFSYDVKMKEKGDIPEGYSVSREKKERFSLILESASTNQTSMYLCASGWRGGYNEQFFGPGTRLTVL.

This chain uses TRBV7-2 with TRBJ1-6; a possible D gene is TRBD1 (6 bases). V lost 1 base, J lost 8 bases, and 6 bases lay in between. Germline values: CDR1 SGHTA, CDR2 FQGNSA. The CDR3 has 13 amino acids. DNA of the CDR3: TGTGCCAGCAGCTTAGAGGGGGATTCACCCCTCCACTTT. The encoded protein is CASSLEGDSPLHF. Based on the CDR3 plus reference TRBV7-2 and TRBJ1-6, the full variable domain is GAGVSQSPSNKVTEKGKDVELRCDPISGHTALYWYRQSLGQGLEFLIYFQGNSAPDKSGLPSDRFSAERTGGSVSTLTIQRTQQEDSAVYLCASSLEGDSPLHFGNGTRLTVT.

This sequence joins TRBV3-1 (or the pseudogene TRBV3-2) and TRBJ1-1; weak D call: TRBD1 (6 bases). The V end lost 4 bases, the J end lost 0 bases, and 15 bases lay between the germline ends. The CDR3 length is 16 residues. From germline, CDR1 is LGHDT and CDR2 YNNKEL (reference sequence). Here the CDR3 reads CASSPAGGGLNTEAFF. The CDR3, as DNA: TGTGCCAGCAGCCCAGCGGGGGGGGGCTTGAACACTGAAGCTTTCTTT.

The genes are TRBV7-8 and TRBJ2-1; perhaps TRBD2 as D (6 bases). This CDR3 is built from 13 residues. Trimming took 4 bases from V and 8 from J, leaving 12 bases between them. Germline CDR1 is SGHVS and CDR2 is FQNEAQ. The CDR3 sequence: CASSSVGGYEQFF. The DNA for the CDR3 is TGTGCCAGCAGCTCTGTCGGGGGATATGAGCAGTTCTTC.

The count of this clone is one. This chain uses TRBV29-1 with TRBJ2-3, with 9 bases identical to TRBD2. Looked up from germline, CDR1 is SQVTM and CDR2 is ANQGSEA. The V gene end was trimmed by 7 bases and the J gene end by 2 bases; junction bases not matched to a gene: 10. The CDR3 sequence is 15 residues long. DNA for the CDR3: TGCAGCGGAAACGCCGGGACTAGCCTCACAGATACGCAGTATTTT. Its translation is CSGNAGTSLTDTQYF.

This clone was recorded a few times. In DNA form, the CDR3 reads TGTGCCAGCAGTTACCGGACAGGGGTTAATGAAAAACTGTTTTTT. It codes for CASSYRTGVNEKLFF. The chain combines TRBV6-5 with TRBJ1-4; 9 bases agree with TRBD1. Per germline, CDR1 MNHEY and CDR2 SVGAGI. The V gene end was trimmed by 2 bases and the J gene end by 4 bases; junction bases not matched to a gene: 2. The CDR3 totals 15 residues.

J is TRBJ2-7 and V is TRBV7-2; the D gene is possibly TRBD1 (6 bases). Germline V lookup: CDR1 SGHTA, CDR2 FQGNSA. The CDR3 extends over 15 amino acids. The ends were cut back, 2 bases at V and 0 bases at J, with 11 bases in the middle. This CDR3 is CASSLLDRSSYEQYF. In DNA form, the CDR3 reads TGTGCCAGCAGCTTACTCGACAGGAGCTCCTACGAGCAGTACTTC.

The chain couples TRBV6-5 to TRBJ1-1; D is unresolved. Germline V gene lookup returns CDR1 MNHEY and CDR2 SVGAGI. The V end lost 4 bases, the J end lost 1 base, and 7 bases lay between the germline ends. The CDR3 runs to 13 residues. In nucleotides, the CDR3 is TGTGCCAGCAGTTCTTTACAGAACACTGAAGCTTTCTTT. It encodes CASSSLQNTEAFF.

The chain combines TRBV10-3 with TRBJ2-7; TRBD2 matches at 7 bases. Trimming took 8 bases from V and 2 from J; bases not matched to a gene: 6. In germline, CDR1 is ENHRY, CDR2 SYGVKD. This CDR3 is built from 13 residues. CDR3 in DNA: TGTGCCATCCGGGCGGGGGAAACCTACGAGCAGTACGTC. As protein: CAIRAGETYEQYV.

The J gene is TRBJ2-3, the V gene TRBV7-2; D is possibly TRBD2 (5 bases). This CDR3 has 13 amino acids. CDR1 and CDR2 from the germline V gene are SGHTA and FQGNSA. Trimming cost V 0 bases and J 5 bases, with 6 bases left between them. The CDR3 spells CASSLAGGDTQYF. The CDR3 bases are TGTGCCAGCAGCTTAGCTGGAGGAGATACGCAGTATTTT.

The chain combines TRBV5-5 with TRBJ2-3; 11 nucleotides line up with TRBD2. Looked up from germline, CDR1 is SGHKS and CDR2 is YYEKEE (reference sequence). After removal of 2 bases from V and 5 bases from J, the junction contained 10 bases not matched to a gene. CDR3 length: 17 amino acids. CDR3 DNA sequence: TGTGCCAGCAGCTTCTCCACAATAGCGGGGGGGTTAGATACGCAGTATTTT. It is translated as CASSFSTIAGGLDTQYF.

This clone was counted between two and nine times. This sequence joins TRBV14 and TRBJ2-2; 9 bases are a match to TRBD1. This CDR3 region has 17 residues. V shed 0 bases, J shed 5 bases, and the junction held 7 bases outside the gene matches. CDR1 SGHDN and CDR2 FVKESK come from the germline V gene. The CDR3 protein is CASSQDEAGTGTGELFF. CDR3 nucleotide sequence: TGTGCCAGCAGCCAAGATGAAGCCGGGACAGGGACCGGGGAGCTGTTTTTT.

CDR3 nucleotides: TGTGCCAGCAGCTTAGGGGGGGGCAGCTCCTACGAGCAGTACGTC. Protein product: CASSLGGGSSYEQYV. This chain connects TRBV11-2 to TRBJ2-7, with TRBD2 as a possible D gene (7 bases). The CDR3 is made up of 15 amino acids. Trimming took off 1 base at V and 0 bases at J, with 10 bases between the two ends. Germline CDR1 is SGHAT and CDR2 is FQNNGV.

This clone showed up just once. The chain has TRBV7-3 and TRBJ1-2; 8 bases line up with TRBD1. Germline CDR1 and CDR2: SGHTA and FQGTGA. V shed 0 bases, J shed 7 bases, and the junction held 16 bases outside the gene matches. The CDR3 runs 18 residues. CDR3 DNA: TGTGCCAGCAGCTTAACGGCGCGGACAGGGAGGGTGTGGTCTGGCTACACCTTC. This codes for CASSLTARTGRVWSGYTF.

This chain joins TRBV6-5 and TRBJ2-2, with 12 positions matching TRBD2. V shed 6 bases, J shed 6 bases, and the junction held 2 bases outside the gene matches. Germline V gives CDR1 MNHEY, CDR2 SVGAGI. The CDR3 sequence is 14 residues long. The DNA for the CDR3 is TGTGCCAGCAGGAGGACTAGCGGGGCCGGGGAGCTGTTTTTT. This gives the protein CASRRTSGAGELFF.

The J gene is TRBJ2-1, the V gene TRBV5-1, with D maybe TRBD2 (5 bases). V shed 4 bases and J shed 5 bases, with 19 bases lying between them. CDR1 SGHRS and CDR2 YFSETQ come from the germline V gene. CDR3 length equals 16 residues. CDR3 protein: CASSRTGKVSDNEQFF. Written as DNA, the CDR3 is TGCGCCAGCAGCAGGACGGGGAAGGTATCCGACAATGAGCAGTTCTTC.

The V gene is TRBV24-1, the J gene TRBJ1-1, with 7 positions matching TRBD1. CDR1 is KGHDR, CDR2 SFDVKD, per germline. The CDR3 is made up of 17 amino acids. V gave up 5 bases and J gave up 3 bases; unmatched junction bases: 14. DNA for the CDR3: TGTGCCACCAGTGTTTGCGACAGGGTTGAGTGGGACACTGAAGCTTTCTTT. This translates into CATSVCDRVEWDTEAFF.

This rearrangement joins TRBV28 to TRBJ1-5, with 8 nucleotides matching TRBD1. The CDR3 runs 16 residues. V lost 6 bases to trimming and J lost 7 bases; unmatched junction nucleotides: 14. Germline assignment: CDR1 MDHEN and CDR2 SYDVKM. CDR3 nucleotide sequence: TGTGCCAGCAGGACCCGGACAGGGAGGGTGGGACAGCCCCAGCATTTT. Its protein product is CASRTRTGRVGQPQHF.

This chain links TRBV28 with TRBJ2-3; no definite D call. Germline loops: CDR1 MDHEN, CDR2 SYDVKM. The CDR3 is 12 amino acids. The ends were cut back, 6 bases at V and 4 bases at J, with 8 bases in the middle. This CDR3 is CASRLQADTQYF. For the CDR3, the DNA is TGTGCCAGCAGGCTTCAGGCAGATACGCAGTATTTT. The whole variable domain, remainder taken from reference TRBV28 and TRBJ2-3, is DVKVTQSSRYLVKRTGEKVFLECVQDMDHENMFWYRQDPGLGLRLIYFSYDVKMKEKGDIPEGYSVSREKKERFSLILESASTNQTSMYLCASRLQADTQYFGPGTRLTVL.

This chain connects TRBV4-1 to TRBJ2-1; 12 nucleotides line up with TRBD2. Trimming at V came to 1 base and at J to 6 bases, leaving 4 bases not matched to a gene. Germline V gene lookup returns CDR1 MGHRA and CDR2 YSYEKL. The CDR3 contains 16 residues. The CDR3 DNA sequence: TGCGCCAGCAGCCAAGCTGCTAGCGGGGGGGCCAATGAGCAGTTCTTC. Residues: CASSQAASGGANEQFF.

This clone has just one count. The genes are TRBV4-2 and TRBJ1-1; D is perhaps TRBD1 (5 bases). CDR1 and CDR2 (germline): LGHNA, YNFKEQ. Trimming stripped 0 bases from V and 3 bases from J, with 5 bases between. CDR3 length: 13 amino acids. CDR3 coding DNA: TGTGCCAGCAGCCAAGAACAGGACACTGAAGCTTTCTTT. Translation gives CASSQEQDTEAFF.

The CDR3 nucleotides are TGCAGCGCGACTAGCGGGGGGGCCTACAATGAGCAGTTCTTC. It yields the protein CSATSGGAYNEQFF. V gene TRBV29-1 combines with J gene TRBJ2-1; 14 positions match TRBD2. This CDR3 is built from 14 residues. Germline loops: CDR1 SQVTM, CDR2 ANQGSEA. Trimming cost V 7 bases and J 2 bases; bases outside gene matches: 1.

The genes are TRBV5-5 and TRBJ1-6; TRBD1 agrees at 7 bases. After removal of 4 bases from V and 0 bases from J, the junction contained 13 bases not matched to a gene. Germline loops: CDR1 SGHKS, CDR2 YYEKEE (reference sequence). CDR3 length: 19 residues. CDR3 sequence: CASSTSGTDNNSYNSPLHF. The CDR3 DNA reads as TGTGCCAGCAGCACCTCCGGGACAGACAACAACTCCTATAATTCACCCCTCCACTTT.

This clone was detected only a few times. The chain joins TRBV19 to TRBJ1-5; tentatively, D is TRBD1 (6 bases). Germline assignment: CDR1 LNHDA and CDR2 SQIVND (reference sequence). The CDR3 contains 14 residues. V was clipped by 5 bases and J by 7 bases, with 15 bases between them. The CDR3 DNA is TGTGCCAGTAGTCTCGACAGGTACGGACAGCCCCAGCATTTT. The encoded protein is CASSLDRYGQPQHF. The variable domain in full, completed from reference TRBV19 and TRBJ1-5, reads DGGITQSPKYLFRKEGQNVTLSCEQNLNHDAMYWYRQDPGQGLRLIYYSQIVNDFQKGDIAEGYSVSREKKESFPLTVTSAQKNPTAFYLCASSLDRYGQPQHFGDGTRLSIL.

The CDR3 region is CASSRTTGTSTDTQYF. CDR3 DNA: TGTGCCAGCAGTCGCACCACCGGGACTAGTACAGATACGCAGTATTTT. The chain recombines TRBV6-2 or TRBV6-3 with TRBJ2-3; 8 nucleotides line up with TRBD2. Germline values: CDR1 MNHEY, CDR2 SVGEGT. Unmatched junction bases numbered 10, after V lost 5 bases and J lost 3 bases. CDR3 length: 16 amino acids.

The V and J genes are TRBV6-5 and TRBJ1-3, with 7 bases identical to TRBD1. The V and J ends lost 7 bases and 4 bases, in that order; junction bases with no gene match: 4. Germline-derived CDR1 and CDR2 are MNHEY and SVGAGI. This CDR3 region has 13 residues. DNA of the CDR3: TGTGCCAGCACCTACAGGGGAGGAAACACCATATATTTT. This codes for CASTYRGGNTIYF.